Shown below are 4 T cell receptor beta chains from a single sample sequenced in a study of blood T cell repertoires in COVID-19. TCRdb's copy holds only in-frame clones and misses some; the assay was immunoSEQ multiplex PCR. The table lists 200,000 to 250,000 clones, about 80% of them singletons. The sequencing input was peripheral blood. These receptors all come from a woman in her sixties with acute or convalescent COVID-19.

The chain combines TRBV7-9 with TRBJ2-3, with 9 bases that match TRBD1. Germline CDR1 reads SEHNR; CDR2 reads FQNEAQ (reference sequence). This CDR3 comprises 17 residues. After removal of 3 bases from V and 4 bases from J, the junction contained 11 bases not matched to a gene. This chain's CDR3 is CASSFTMGTGRADTQYF. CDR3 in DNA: TGTGCCAGCAGCTTCACCATGGGGACAGGGCGCGCAGATACGCAGTATTTT.

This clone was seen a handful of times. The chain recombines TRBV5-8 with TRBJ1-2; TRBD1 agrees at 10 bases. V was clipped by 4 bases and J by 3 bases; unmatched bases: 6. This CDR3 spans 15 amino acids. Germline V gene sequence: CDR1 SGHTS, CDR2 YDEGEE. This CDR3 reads CASSPRTGGYYGYTF. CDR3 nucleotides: TGTGCCAGCAGCCCACGGACAGGGGGATACTATGGCTACACCTTC.

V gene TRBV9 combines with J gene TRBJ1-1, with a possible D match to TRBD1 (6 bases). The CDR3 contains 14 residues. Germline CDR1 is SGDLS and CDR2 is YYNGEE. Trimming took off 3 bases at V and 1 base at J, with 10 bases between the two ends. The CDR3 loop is CASSAGQANTEAFF. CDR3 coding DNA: TGTGCCAGCAGCGCGGGACAAGCGAACACTGAAGCTTTCTTT.

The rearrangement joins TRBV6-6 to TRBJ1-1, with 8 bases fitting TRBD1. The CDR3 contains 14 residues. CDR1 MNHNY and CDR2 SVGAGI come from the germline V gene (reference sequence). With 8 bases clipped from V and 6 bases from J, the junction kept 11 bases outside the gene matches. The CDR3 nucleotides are TGTGCCAGCCTCCGAGGACAGGGAATCGCTGAAGCTTTCTTT. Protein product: CASLRGQGIAEAFF.